These 26 T cell receptor beta chains were all obtained from the same sample, sequenced in a study of blood T cell repertoires in COVID-19. TCRdb's table, derived via immunoSEQ multiplex PCR, lists solely in-frame clones and lacks some. In the table there are about 38,000 clones, roughly 90% of which are singletons. What was sequenced was peripheral blood. The receptor set was obtained from an older man with active COVID-19.

The rearrangement links TRBV7-9 to TRBJ1-1, with 8 bases matching TRBD1. CDR3 length: 18 residues. CDR1 and CDR2 from the germline V gene are SEHNR and FQNEAQ (reference sequence). Trimming removed 6 bases from V and 4 bases from J; junction bases left unmatched: 19. CDR3 amino acids: CASSFPKRPGGASTEAFF. The CDR3 bases are TGTGCCAGCAGTTTCCCGAAGAGACCAGGGGGCGCGAGCACTGAAGCTTTCTTT.

The rearrangement links TRBV7-3 to TRBJ2-1; 8 bases are a match to TRBD1. The germline V gene has CDR1 SGHTA and CDR2 FQGTGA. Unmatched junction bases numbered 2, after V lost 1 base and J lost 9 bases. The CDR3 is 13 residues long. The CDR3 protein is CASSLRDRSEQFF. Written as DNA, the CDR3 is TGTGCCAGCAGCTTAAGGGACAGGAGTGAGCAGTTCTTC. Full variable domain (outside the CDR3, taken from reference TRBV7-3 and TRBJ2-1): GAGVSQTPSNKVTEKGKYVELRCDPISGHTALYWYRQSLGQGPEFLIYFQGTGAADDSGLPNDRFFAVRPEGSVSTLKIQRTERGDSAVYLCASSLRDRSEQFFGPGTRLTVL.

The gene calls are TRBV19 and TRBJ1-2; the D is unclear. The CDR3 sequence is 14 residues long. Trimming pared 6 bases from V and 5 bases from J, leaving 16 bases between. In germline, CDR1 is LNHDA, CDR2 SQIVND (reference sequence). The CDR3 is CASSREGIRYGYTF. As DNA, the CDR3 is TGTGCCAGTAGCCGGGAAGGAATCAGATATGGCTACACCTTC.

V is TRBV5-6 and J is TRBJ2-7; TRBD2 agrees at 8 bases. The CDR3 sequence is 15 residues long. After removal of 1 base from V and 4 bases from J, the junction contained 7 bases not matched to a gene. The V gene's germline CDR1 is SGHDT and CDR2 YYEEEE. CDR3 DNA sequence: TGTGCCAGCAGCTTGCGGGGGACTAGACAATACGAGCAGTACTTC. It translates to CASSLRGTRQYEQYF.

The chain is built from TRBV7-2 and TRBJ2-3; perhaps TRBD2 as D (6 bases). Between the trimmed V and J ends, which lost 1 base and 2 bases, there was a span of 10 bases. The CDR3 has 15 residues. Germline CDR1 is SGHTA and CDR2 is FQGNSA. DNA of the CDR3: TGTGCCAGCAGCTTAGGGGCGGGGACCACAGATACGCAGTATTTT. Translating it yields CASSLGAGTTDTQYF.

The V gene is TRBV6-5, the J gene TRBJ1-1, with no clear D. Germline loops: CDR1 MNHEY, CDR2 SVGAGI. This CDR3 is built from 13 residues. Trimming took 2 bases from V and 2 from J, leaving 6 bases between them. As DNA, the CDR3 is TGTGCCAGCAGTTACGAGGTTAACACTGAAGCTTTCTTT. The encoded protein is CASSYEVNTEAFF.

The chain uses TRBV27 and TRBJ1-5; D not resolved. Germline loops: CDR1 MNHEY, CDR2 SMNVEV (reference sequence). CDR3 size: 13 residues. Trimming took 5 bases from V and 2 from J, leaving 7 bases between them. CDR3 nucleotides: TGTGCCAGCAGTCGCCGGGGCAATCAGCCCCAGCATTTT. Residues: CASSRRGNQPQHF.

The V call is TRBV18, the J call TRBJ1-5, with D possibly being TRBD1 (5 bases). Germline V gene sequence: CDR1 KGHSH, CDR2 LQKENI. CDR3 length equals 15 residues. V lost 6 bases to trimming and J lost 0 bases, with 12 bases between them. The DNA of the CDR3 is TGTGCCAGCTCCGACGACAGACATAGCAATCAGCCCCAGCATTTT. Residues: CASSDDRHSNQPQHF.

This chain connects TRBV28 to TRBJ1-1; possibly TRBD1 for D (6 bases). Between the trimmed V and J ends, which lost 1 base and 8 bases, there was a span of 17 bases. The germline CDR1 and CDR2 sequences are MDHEN and SYDVKM. The CDR3 loop spans 15 amino acids. The CDR3 DNA sequence: TGTGCCAGCAGTTTATTAACCACAGGGAGTGGCGAAGCTTTCTTT. Residues: CASSLLTTGSGEAFF.

In its sample, this clone was seen once. The genes are TRBV27 and TRBJ2-5, with 7 bases aligning to TRBD1. Germline V lookup: CDR1 MNHEY, CDR2 SMNVEV (reference sequence). Unmatched junction bases numbered 17, after V lost 5 bases and J lost 2 bases. The CDR3 runs 18 residues. CDR3 residues: CASSIYAGRGPGQETQYF. As DNA, the CDR3 is TGTGCCAGCAGTATATACGCGGGTAGGGGGCCGGGACAAGAGACCCAGTACTTC.

The rearrangement uses TRBV11-2 and TRBJ2-1; TRBD2 might be the D (5 bases). CDR1 and CDR2 from the germline V gene are SGHAT and FQNNGV. This CDR3 contains 14 residues. With 5 bases removed from V and 4 bases from J, the gap between germline ends came to 12 bases. CDR3 sequence: CASSPSTGYNEQFF. CDR3 sequence (DNA): TGTGCCAGCAGCCCATCAACGGGATACAATGAGCAGTTCTTC.

The rearrangement joins TRBV6-5 to TRBJ1-3; 7 positions agree with TRBD1. With V trimmed by 4 bases and J by 5 bases, 5 bases remained unmatched. Germline V gene lookup returns CDR1 MNHEY and CDR2 SVGAGI. The CDR3 extends over 14 amino acids. Written as DNA, the CDR3 is TGTGCCAGCAGTTTTGGACAGGCTCGAAACACCATATATTTT. This encodes CASSFGQARNTIYF.

This chain links TRBV5-4 with TRBJ1-1; 7 bases agree with TRBD1. The CDR3 is 15 amino acids. Germline-derived CDR1 and CDR2 are SGHNT and YYREEE (reference sequence). V was clipped by 4 bases and J by 0 bases; unmatched bases: 6. CDR3 in DNA: TGTGCCAGCAGCCCCAGACAGGGCATGAACACTGAAGCTTTCTTT. It translates to CASSPRQGMNTEAFF.

This clone was counted a few times. The V call is TRBV3-1 (or the pseudogene TRBV3-2), the J call TRBJ2-7; 8 bases are a match to TRBD2. CDR3 size: 14 residues. Germline CDR1 and CDR2: LGHDT and YNNKEL (reference sequence). V was pared by 4 bases and J by 0 bases, with 2 bases of the junction left unmatched. The CDR3 bases are TGTGCCAGCAGCCCGAGCGGGAGCTCCTACGAGCAGTACTTC. As protein: CASSPSGSSYEQYF.

In this sample, this clone turned up a few times. The rearrangement joins TRBV7-3 to TRBJ2-2; D is possibly TRBD1 (6 bases). The CDR3 is 14 residues long. With 5 bases removed from V and 4 bases from J, the gap between germline ends came to 11 bases. Germline V CDR1 and CDR2: SGHTA, FQGTGA. CDR3 nucleotides: TGTGCCAGCAGCCCCGGGGACATCACCGGGGAGCTGTTTTTT. Translation gives CASSPGDITGELFF.

The chain employs TRBV30 and TRBJ2-1; no clear D gene. CDR1 GTSNPN and CDR2 SVGIG come from the germline V gene (reference sequence). This CDR3 contains 14 residues. Trimming stripped 3 bases from V and 5 bases from J, with 14 bases between. The CDR3 spells CAWSQRRRHNEQFF. The CDR3 nucleotides are TGTGCCTGGAGCCAACGTCGGCGGCACAATGAGCAGTTCTTC.

This clone has only a few counts. The J gene is TRBJ2-7, the V gene TRBV30; 14 nucleotides agree with TRBD2. With V trimmed by 7 bases and J by 0 bases, 5 bases remained unmatched. Germline loops: CDR1 GTSNPN, CDR2 SVGIG (reference sequence). The CDR3 contains 15 residues. CDR3 sequence reads: CASGLAGGSSYEQYF. The CDR3 region has the DNA TGTGCCTCAGGACTAGCGGGAGGATCCTCCTACGAGCAGTACTTC.

The V call is TRBV6-2 or TRBV6-3, the J call TRBJ2-3, with TRBD2 matching 10 bases. The CDR3 extends over 14 amino acids. CDR1 MNHEY and CDR2 SVGEGT come from the germline V gene. Germline trimming cut 4 bases from V and 4 bases from J; bases unmatched to any gene: 2. This CDR3 is CASSSLAGADTQYF. The CDR3 DNA follows: TGTGCCAGCAGTTCCCTAGCGGGAGCAGATACGCAGTATTTT.

V usage is TRBV28 and J usage is TRBJ1-5; 8 nucleotides agree with TRBD1. The germline gives CDR1 MDHEN, CDR2 SYDVKM. Unmatched junction bases numbered 8, after V lost 7 bases and J lost 0 bases. This CDR3 is 16 amino acids long. The CDR3 loop reads CASTPSTGVSNQPQHF. The CDR3 DNA follows: TGTGCCAGCACTCCTTCGACAGGGGTTAGCAATCAGCCCCAGCATTTT.

This clone was recorded only once. This sequence joins TRBV2 and TRBJ2-4, with TRBD1 matching 12 bases. V dropped 8 bases and J dropped 1; count of bases not matched to a gene: 6. Germline CDR1 and CDR2: SNHLY and FYNNEI. The CDR3 extends over 16 amino acids. CDR3 sequence: CASARDRGQAKNIQYF. DNA for the CDR3: TGTGCCAGCGCCCGGGACAGGGGGCAGGCCAAAAACATTCAGTACTTC.

This rearrangement joins TRBV7-9 to TRBJ2-7; D perhaps matches TRBD2 (5 bases). The CDR3 sequence is 15 residues long. V was clipped by 5 bases and J by 0 bases, with 14 bases between them. Per germline, CDR1 SEHNR and CDR2 FQNEAQ (reference sequence). CDR3 amino acids: CASSSRGYPSYEQYF. CDR3 coding DNA: TGTGCCAGCAGCAGCCGGGGATATCCCTCCTACGAGCAGTACTTC. The full variable domain, with the rest looked up from reference TRBV7-9 and TRBJ2-7, is DTGVSQNPRHKITKRGQNVTFRCDPISEHNRLYWYRQTLGQGPEFLTYFQNEAQLEKSRLLSDRFSAERPKGSFSTLEIQRTEQGDSAMYLCASSSRGYPSYEQYFGPGTRLTVT.

This sequence joins TRBV6-5 and TRBJ2-7, with TRBD2 identical over 7 bases. CDR3 length: 14 amino acids. From germline, CDR1 is MNHEY and CDR2 SVGAGI. The V and J ends lost 5 bases and 4 bases, in that order; junction bases with no gene match: 8. CDR3 residues: CASSRTGLRYEQYF. The CDR3 DNA sequence: TGTGCCAGCAGTCGCACGGGACTACGGTACGAGCAGTACTTC.

This CDR3 is CASSSEIRGIVRPQHF. The CDR3 region has the DNA TGTGCCAGCAGTTCTGAAATACGGGGAATCGTACGGCCCCAGCATTTT. The chain joins TRBV6-5 to TRBJ1-5, with D unresolved. Germline V lookup: CDR1 MNHEY, CDR2 SVGAGI. V lost 4 bases and J 9 bases, leaving 22 bases between the germline ends. CDR3 length equals 16 residues.

This chain links TRBV6-5 with TRBJ2-7; 7 bases fit TRBD1. This CDR3 has 14 residues. V shed 8 bases, J shed 5 bases, and the junction held 12 bases outside the gene matches. In germline, CDR1 is MNHEY, CDR2 SVGAGI. The CDR3 coding sequence is TGTGCCAGCGGGTGGGGGACAGCCTTCGACGAGCAGTACTTC. Encoded protein: CASGWGTAFDEQYF.

The V and J genes are TRBV7-9 and TRBJ1-2; D may be TRBD1 (5 bases). Germline V gene lookup returns CDR1 SEHNR and CDR2 FQNEAQ (reference sequence). The CDR3 has 13 amino acids. The ends were cut back, 5 bases at V and 5 bases at J, with 12 bases in the middle. The CDR3 is CASSLQGAYGYTF. The CDR3, as DNA: TGTGCCAGCAGCCTCCAGGGCGCTTATGGCTACACCTTC.

The gene calls are TRBV28 and TRBJ2-1, with TRBD2 matching over 7 bases. This CDR3 has 12 amino acids. The V segment lost 1 base and the J segment 13 bases; nucleotides outside the gene matches: 4. Germline V gene lookup returns CDR1 MDHEN and CDR2 SYDVKM. The CDR3, as DNA: TGTGCCAGCAGTTTATTGGGGAGGGCCCAGTTCTTC. Protein: CASSLLGRAQFF.